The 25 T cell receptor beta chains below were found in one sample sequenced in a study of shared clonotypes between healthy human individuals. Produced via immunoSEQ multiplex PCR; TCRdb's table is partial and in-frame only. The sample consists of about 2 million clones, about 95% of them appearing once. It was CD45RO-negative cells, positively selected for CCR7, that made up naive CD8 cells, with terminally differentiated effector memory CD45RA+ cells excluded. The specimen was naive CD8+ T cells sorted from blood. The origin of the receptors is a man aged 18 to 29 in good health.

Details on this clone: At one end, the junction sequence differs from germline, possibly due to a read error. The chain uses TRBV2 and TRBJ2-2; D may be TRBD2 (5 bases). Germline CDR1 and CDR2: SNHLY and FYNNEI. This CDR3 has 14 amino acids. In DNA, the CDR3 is TGTGCCAGCAGCTCGGACGGGAACTCCGGGGAGCTGTTTTTT. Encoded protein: CASSSDGNSGELFF.

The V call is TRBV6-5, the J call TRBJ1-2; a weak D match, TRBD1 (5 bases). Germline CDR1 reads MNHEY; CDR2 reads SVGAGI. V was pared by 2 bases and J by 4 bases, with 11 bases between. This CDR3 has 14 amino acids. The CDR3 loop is CASSYLSGFYGYTF. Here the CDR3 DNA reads TGTGCCAGCAGTTACCTCTCAGGGTTCTATGGCTACACCTTC.

The CDR3 bases are TGCGCCAGCAGCCTACGACTAGCGGGAGACTACAATGAGCAGTTCTTC. This codes for CASSLRLAGDYNEQFF. The chain combines TRBV5-1 with TRBJ2-1, with TRBD2 identical over 12 bases. Unmatched junction bases numbered 5, after V lost 4 bases and J lost 3 bases. The CDR3 length is 16 residues. Germline V gives CDR1 SGHRS, CDR2 YFSETQ.

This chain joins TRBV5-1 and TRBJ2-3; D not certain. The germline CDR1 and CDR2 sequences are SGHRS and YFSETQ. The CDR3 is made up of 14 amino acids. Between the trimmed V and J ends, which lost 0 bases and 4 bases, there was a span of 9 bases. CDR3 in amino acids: CASSLDFLADTQYF. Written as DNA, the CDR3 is TGCGCCAGCAGCTTGGATTTCCTAGCAGATACGCAGTATTTT.

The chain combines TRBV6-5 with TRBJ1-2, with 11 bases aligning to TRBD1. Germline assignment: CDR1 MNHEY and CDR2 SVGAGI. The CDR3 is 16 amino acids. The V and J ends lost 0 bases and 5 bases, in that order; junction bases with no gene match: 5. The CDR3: CASSYSDRGLRYGYTF. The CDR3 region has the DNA TGTGCCAGCAGTTACTCGGACAGGGGGCTTAGGTATGGCTACACCTTC.

The CDR3 DNA reads TGTGCCAGTAGTGACGTAGCGGGGGGGCCGGACATTCAGTACTTC. It codes for CASSDVAGGPDIQYF. The chain carries TRBV19 and TRBJ2-4; TRBD2 agrees at 11 bases. The CDR3 is 15 amino acids. Germline V gene lookup returns CDR1 LNHDA and CDR2 SQIVND (reference sequence). Losses at the gene ends were 5 bases for V and 8 bases for J; bases not matched to a gene: 8.

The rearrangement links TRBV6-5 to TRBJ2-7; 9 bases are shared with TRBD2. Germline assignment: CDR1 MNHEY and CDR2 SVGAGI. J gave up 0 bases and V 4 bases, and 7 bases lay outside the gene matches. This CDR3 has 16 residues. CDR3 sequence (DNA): TGTGCCAGCAGTTCAACCTTGACTAGCGGCTCCTACGAGCAGTACTTC. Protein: CASSSTLTSGSYEQYF.

CDR3 protein: CASEGTDTQYF. DNA for the CDR3: TGTGCCTCAGAGGGAACAGATACGCAGTATTTT. The chain couples TRBV7-2 to TRBJ2-3; D is perhaps TRBD2 (5 bases). CDR1 is SGHTA and CDR2 is FQGNSA in the germline V gene. The CDR3 has 11 amino acids. Trimming cost V 11 bases and J 3 bases, with 9 bases left between them.

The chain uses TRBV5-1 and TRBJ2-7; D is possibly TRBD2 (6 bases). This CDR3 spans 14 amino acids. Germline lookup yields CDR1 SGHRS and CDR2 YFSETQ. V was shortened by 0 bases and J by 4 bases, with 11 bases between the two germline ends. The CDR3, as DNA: TGCGCCAGCAGCTTGGGACTAGGTATTTACGAGCAGTACTTC. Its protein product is CASSLGLGIYEQYF.

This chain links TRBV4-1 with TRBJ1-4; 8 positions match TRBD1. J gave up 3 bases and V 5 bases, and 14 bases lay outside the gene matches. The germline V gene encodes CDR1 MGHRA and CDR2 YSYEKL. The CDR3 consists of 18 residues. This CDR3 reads CASSTWTGLRGPNEKLFF. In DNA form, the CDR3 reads TGCGCCAGCAGCACATGGACAGGGCTGCGCGGCCCTAATGAAAAACTGTTTTTT.

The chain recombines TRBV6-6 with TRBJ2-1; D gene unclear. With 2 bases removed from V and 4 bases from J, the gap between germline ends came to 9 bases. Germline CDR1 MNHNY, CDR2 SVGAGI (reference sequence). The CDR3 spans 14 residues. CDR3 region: CASSYPDGYNEQFF. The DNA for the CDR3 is TGTGCCAGCAGTTACCCTGACGGTTACAATGAGCAGTTCTTC.

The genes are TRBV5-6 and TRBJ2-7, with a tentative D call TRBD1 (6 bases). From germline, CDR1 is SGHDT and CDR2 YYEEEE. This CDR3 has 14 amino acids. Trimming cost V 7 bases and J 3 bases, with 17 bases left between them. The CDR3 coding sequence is TGTGCCAGCTCCGGAGTAACAGGGTTCTACGAGCAGTACTTC. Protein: CASSGVTGFYEQYF.

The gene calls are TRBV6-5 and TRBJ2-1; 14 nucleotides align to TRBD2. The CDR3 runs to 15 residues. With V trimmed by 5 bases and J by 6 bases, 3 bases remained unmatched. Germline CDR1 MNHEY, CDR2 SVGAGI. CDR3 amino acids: CASSPGTSGGNEQFF. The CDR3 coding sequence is TGTGCCAGCAGTCCAGGGACTAGCGGGGGCAATGAGCAGTTCTTC.

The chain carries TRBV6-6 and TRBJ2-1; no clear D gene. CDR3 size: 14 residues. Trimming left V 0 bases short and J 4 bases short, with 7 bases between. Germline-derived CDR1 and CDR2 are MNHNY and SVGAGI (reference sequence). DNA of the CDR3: TGTGCCAGCAGTTACTCGGTTAGTTACAATGAGCAGTTCTTC. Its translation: CASSYSVSYNEQFF.

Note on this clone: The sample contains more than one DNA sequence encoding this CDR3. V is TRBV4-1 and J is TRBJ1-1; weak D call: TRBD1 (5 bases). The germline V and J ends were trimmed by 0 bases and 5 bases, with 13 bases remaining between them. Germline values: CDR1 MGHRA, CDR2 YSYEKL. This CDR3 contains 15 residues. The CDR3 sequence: CASSQEGTGGTEAFF. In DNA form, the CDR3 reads TGCGCCAGCAGCCAAGAGGGGACCGGGGGAACTGAAGCTTTCTTT.

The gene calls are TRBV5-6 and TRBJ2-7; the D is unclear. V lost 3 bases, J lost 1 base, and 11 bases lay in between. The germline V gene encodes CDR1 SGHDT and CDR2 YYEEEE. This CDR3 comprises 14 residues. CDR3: CASSSGPSSYEQYF. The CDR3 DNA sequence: TGTGCCAGCAGCTCAGGACCGAGTTCCTACGAGCAGTACTTC.

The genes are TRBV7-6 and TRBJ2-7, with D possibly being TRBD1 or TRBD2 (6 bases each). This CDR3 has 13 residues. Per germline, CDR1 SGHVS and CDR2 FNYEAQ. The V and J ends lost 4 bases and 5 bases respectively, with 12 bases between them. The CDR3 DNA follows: TGTGCCAGCAGCTCCTCCGGGGGCCACGAGCAGTACTTC. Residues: CASSSSGGHEQYF.

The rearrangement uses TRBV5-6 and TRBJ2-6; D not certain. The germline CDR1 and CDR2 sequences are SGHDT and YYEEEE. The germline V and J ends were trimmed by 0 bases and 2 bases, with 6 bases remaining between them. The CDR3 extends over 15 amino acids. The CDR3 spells CASSLDWTGANVLTF. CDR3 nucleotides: TGTGCCAGCAGCTTGGATTGGACTGGGGCCAACGTCCTGACTTTC.

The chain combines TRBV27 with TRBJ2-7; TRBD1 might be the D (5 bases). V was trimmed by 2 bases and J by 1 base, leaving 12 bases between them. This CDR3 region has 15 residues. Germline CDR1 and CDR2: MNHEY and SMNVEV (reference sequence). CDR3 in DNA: TGTGCCAGCAGTTTAATTTTCGGACAATCCTACGAGCAGTACTTC. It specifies CASSLIFGQSYEQYF.

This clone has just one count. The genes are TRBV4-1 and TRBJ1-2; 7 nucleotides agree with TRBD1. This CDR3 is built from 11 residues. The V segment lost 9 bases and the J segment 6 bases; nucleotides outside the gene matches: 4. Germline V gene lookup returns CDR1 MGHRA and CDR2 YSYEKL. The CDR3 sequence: CARSRGHGYTF. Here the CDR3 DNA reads TGCGCCAGGTCAAGGGGGCATGGCTACACCTTC.

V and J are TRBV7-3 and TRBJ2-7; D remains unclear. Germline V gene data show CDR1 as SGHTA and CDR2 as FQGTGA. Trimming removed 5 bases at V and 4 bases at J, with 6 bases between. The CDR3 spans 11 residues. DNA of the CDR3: TGTGCCAGCAGCGACGGTTACGAGCAGTACTTC. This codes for CASSDGYEQYF.

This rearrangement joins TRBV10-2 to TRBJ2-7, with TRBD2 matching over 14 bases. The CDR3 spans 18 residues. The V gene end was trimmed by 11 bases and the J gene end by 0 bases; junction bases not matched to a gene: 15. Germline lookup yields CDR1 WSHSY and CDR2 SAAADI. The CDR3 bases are TGCGCCGCGCAGGGCAGCCCCGGGACTAGCGGGAGCTCCTACGAGCAGTACTTC. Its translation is CAAQGSPGTSGSSYEQYF.

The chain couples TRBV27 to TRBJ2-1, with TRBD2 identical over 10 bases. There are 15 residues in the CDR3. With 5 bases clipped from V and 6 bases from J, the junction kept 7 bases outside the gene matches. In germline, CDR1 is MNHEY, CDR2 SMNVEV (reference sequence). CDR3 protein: CASSSSGRIINEQFF. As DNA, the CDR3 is TGTGCCAGCAGTAGTAGCGGGAGGATCATCAATGAGCAGTTCTTC.

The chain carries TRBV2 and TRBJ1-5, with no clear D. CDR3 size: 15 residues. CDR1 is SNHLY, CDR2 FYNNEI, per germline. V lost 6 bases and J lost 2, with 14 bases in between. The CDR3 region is CASRDRMEGNQPQHF. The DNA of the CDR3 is TGTGCCAGCAGAGACCGTATGGAGGGCAATCAGCCCCAGCATTTT.

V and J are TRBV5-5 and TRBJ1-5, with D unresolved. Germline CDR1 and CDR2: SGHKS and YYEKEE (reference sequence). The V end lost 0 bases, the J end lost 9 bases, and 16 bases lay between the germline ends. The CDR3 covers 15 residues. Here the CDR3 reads CASSLAWPVEGPQHF. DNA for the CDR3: TGTGCCAGCAGCTTGGCGTGGCCAGTGGAAGGGCCCCAGCATTTT.